This T cell receptor beta chain is drawn from a study of blood T cells in healthy people across ages. A second PCR, run for about 7 to 12 cycles, used a sample-barcoded 5' primer plus a J-beta primer mix. Every individual sample yielded 3 million or more paired-end reads (each containing CDR3). TCRdb itself ran the 5' RACE reads through MiXCR, one entry per CDR3 protein. The data show 800,000 to 950,000 distinct CDR3 sequences, 25% to 35% seen once. These data also formed part of another study, on T cells of mothers and their children.

This TCR came from a woman in her thirties or forties in good health. Sequencing input: blood.

The CDR3 reads CASSPSQGSLYTF. The CDR3 DNA reads TGTGCCAGCAGCCCCTCCCAAGGGTCATTATACACCTTC. V and J are TRBV7-8 and TRBJ1-2, with no clear D. This CDR3 region has 13 residues. Trimming shortened V by 5 bases and J by 11 bases, and 18 bases separated the two germline ends. CDR1 SGHVS and CDR2 FQNEAQ come from the germline V gene.